These T cell receptor beta chains were read from a single sample in a study of PD-1 blockade in classical Hodgkin lymphoma. The repertoire was sequenced with immunoSEQ multiplex PCR; TCRdb's copy has only in-frame clones and lacks some. The profile shows 70,000 or so clones, roughly 91% of them singletons. This specimen was peripheral blood mononuclear cells (PBMCs), taken at baseline. All receptors come from a human donor with classical Hodgkin lymphoma. Both conserved end residues are part of each CDR3. D genes are given only for firm matches. Some rows mark clone size as missing; the rest say once, few, many or name a class of expanded clone.

TGTGCCAGCAGCTTCTTCCCAGGACAGGGGGCCAATGAGCAGTTCTTC | CASSFFPGQGANEQFF | once | TRBJ2-1 | TRBD1 | TRBV7-3
TGTGCCAGCAGTTCGTTCGGCTCTGGAAACACCATATATTTT | CASSSFGSGNTIYF | - | TRBJ1-3 | - | TRBV27
TGTGCCAGCAGCTCCAGGGGAAATAAGGACACTGAAGCTTTCTTT | CASSSRGNKDTEAFF | - | TRBJ1-1 | - | TRBV13
TGTGCCAGCAGTTGGGACGGGGTTAATCAGCCCCAGCATTTT | CASSWDGVNQPQHF | - | TRBJ1-5 | - | TRBV6-1
TGTGCCAGCAGCTTGGAGGGGTACGAGCAGTACTTC | CASSLEGYEQYF | - | TRBJ2-7 | - | TRBV5-4
TGTGCCAGCAGCTTAAGGGGGGGAGACCACAATGAGCAGTTCTTC | CASSLRGGDHNEQFF | - | TRBJ2-1 | TRBD2 | TRBV7-3
TGCGCCAGCAGCACGCCACACCACGAGCAGTACTTC | CASSTPHHEQYF | - | TRBJ2-7 | - | TRBV5-1
TGTGCCAGCAGCGAGGAATCTAGCGGGAGTGGCGATGAGCAGTTCTTC | CASSEESSGSGDEQFF | - | TRBJ2-1 | TRBD2 | TRBV9
TGTGCCAGCAGCGTGACAGGGGGTATGGCCGGGGAGCTGTTTTTT | CASSVTGGMAGELFF | - | TRBJ2-2 | TRBD1 | TRBV9
TGTGCCAGCAGTTACCCCGAGGGGGCCCGGGACATCCAGTTCTTC | CASSYPEGARDIQFF | - | TRBJ2-1 | TRBD1 | TRBV6-6
TGTGCCAGCAGCTTAAGGGGTACTAGTTGGGCGAACACCGGGGAGCTGTTTTTT | CASSLRGTSWANTGELFF | once | TRBJ2-2 | - | TRBV7-3
TGTGCCAGCAGCCTGACAGGGGGAACGGGCGGGGAGCTGTTTTTT | CASSLTGGTGGELFF | once | TRBJ2-2 | TRBD1 | TRBV7-9
TGTGCCAGCAGCGTAGCCGCCCTAGCGGGGGGTTACGAGCAGTACTTC | CASSVAALAGGYEQYF | - | TRBJ2-7 | TRBD2 | TRBV9
TGTGCCAGCAGTTTACAGGGCATTAATGAAAAACTGTTTTTT | CASSLQGINEKLFF | - | TRBJ1-4 | - | TRBV27
TGCGCCCCCCCTGGAAGGGGGCCGCTTTTACCCCTCCACTTT | CAPPGRGPLLPLHF | - | TRBJ1-6 | TRBD1 | TRBV5-1
TGTGCCAGCAGCCTCCAGGGGGCTAATGGCTACACCTTC | CASSLQGANGYTF | - | TRBJ1-2 | TRBD1 | TRBV7-9
TGTGCCAGCAGTTTATCCCTTGGAGATACGCAGTATTTT | CASSLSLGDTQYF | - | TRBJ2-3 | - | TRBV27
TGTGCCAGTAGTATGCGGAGGGAAGGCTCACCCCTCCACTTT | CASSMRREGSPLHF | - | TRBJ1-6 | - | TRBV19